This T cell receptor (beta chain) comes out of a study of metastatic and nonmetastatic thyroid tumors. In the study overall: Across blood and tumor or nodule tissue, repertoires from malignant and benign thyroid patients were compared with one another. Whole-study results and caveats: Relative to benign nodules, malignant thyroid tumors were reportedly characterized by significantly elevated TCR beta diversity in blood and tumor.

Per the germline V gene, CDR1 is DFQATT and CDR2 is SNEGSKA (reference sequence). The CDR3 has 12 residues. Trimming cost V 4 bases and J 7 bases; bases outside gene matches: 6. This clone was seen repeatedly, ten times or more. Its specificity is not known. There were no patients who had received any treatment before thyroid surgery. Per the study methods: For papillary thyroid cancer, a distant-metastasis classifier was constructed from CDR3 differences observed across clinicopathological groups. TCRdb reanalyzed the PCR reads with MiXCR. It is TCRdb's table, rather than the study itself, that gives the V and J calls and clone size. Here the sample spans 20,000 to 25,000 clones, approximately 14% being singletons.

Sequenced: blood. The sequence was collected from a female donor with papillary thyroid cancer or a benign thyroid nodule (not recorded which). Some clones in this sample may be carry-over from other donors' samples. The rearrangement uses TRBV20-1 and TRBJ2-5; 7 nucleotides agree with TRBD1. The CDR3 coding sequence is TGCAGTGCTAATCGACAGGGCGGGACCCAGTACTTC. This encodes CSANRQGGTQYF.